The clone carrying this T cell receptor (beta chain) was recorded once. The data derive from a study of molecular identifiers for immune sequencing clone quantification. The CDR3 totals 18 residues. Germline CDR1 PRHDT, CDR2 FYEKMQ (reference sequence). Unmatched junction bases numbered 12, after V lost 5 bases and J lost 7 bases. TCRdb itself ran the PCR reads through MiXCR, one entry per CDR3 protein. The repertoire holds almost 20,000 distinct CDR3 sequences, with about a fifth as singletons. The sequenced sample was naive CD8+ T cells from blood, with Jurkat cell RNA spiked in. This sample's subset: FACS-sorted CD8+CD4-CCR7+CD45RA+ naive T cells. The chain joins TRBV13 to TRBJ2-3; TRBD2 matches at 16 bases. This receptor was taken from a human donor in good health. Some libraries in this study had Jurkat cell RNA spiked in. The CDR3 spells CASSLVPGLAGGPNTQYF. The CDR3 DNA follows: TGTGCCAGCAGCCTTGTCCCGGGACTAGCGGGAGGGCCAAATACGCAGTATTTT. Based on the CDR3 plus reference TRBV13 and TRBJ2-3, the full variable domain is AAGVIQSPRHLIKEKRETATLKCYPIPRHDTVYWYQQGPGQDPQFLISFYEKMQSDKGSIPDRFSAQQFSDYHSELNMSSLELGDSALYFCASSLVPGLAGGPNTQYFGPGTRLTVL.